This T cell receptor beta chain was sequenced for a study of blood T cell repertoires in COVID-19 (TCRdb year 2020). Regarding the research as a whole: The collaborator samples originated in the United States, Italy and Spain and spanned the acute and convalescent phases of COVID-19. Sample metadata almost always included a de-identified subject ID, COVID-19 status, age in years and sex. The repertoires were released in a freely available public database meant as a resource for research on the immune response to SARS-CoV-2. Where available, HLA class I and class II types were obtained from metadata supplied by the sample provider rather than from assay-based typing. Deeply sampled blood TCRbeta repertoires from subjects exposed to, actively infected with, or recovered from COVID-19 were included in the dataset. Samples came from the ongoing ImmuneRACE study (first 160 participants) plus 1,254 subjects from 6 global collaborators. The prospective study material was composed of cDNA or gDNA derived from T cells, B-cell-depleted T cells, or PBMCs. Results and caveats for the whole study, not just this receptor: How much clinical and demographic metadata was included differed by source and by participant, and the metadata was provided uncurated.

The sample holds a few counts of this clone. Its antigen is not yet known. The input lacks base qualities; no much larger clone sits a single base away. TCRbeta CDR3 regions were amplified from genomic DNA using the immunoSEQ Assay, a bias-controlled multiplex PCR. The paper's data handling went like this. Nucleated cell counts per sample were estimated from amplification of reference gene primers within the assay. To quantify the absolute abundance of each unique TCRbeta CDR3 rearrangement, sequence reads were collapsed and filtered. For each sample, productive Simpson clonality was calculated as the square root of Simpson's diversity index over productive rearrangements. TCRdb retrieved this table from immuneACCESS and kept in-frame rearrangements only. Not all clones are present; in checked studies, unresolved V genes account for under half, and no reason is known for the remainder. Clone size and the V and J calls come from that table; the DNA yielded D and trimming. Within this sample are under 250,000 clones, with roughly 84% of them counted one time only. The top ten hold about 3.8% of the sample.

Each collaborating institution followed its own protocols to collect whole blood in K2EDTA tubes. For TCRbeta analysis, collaborators shipped samples as frozen whole blood, isolated PBMCs, or DNA extracted from either of those sample types. Relative to germline, V is missing 4 bases and J is missing 0 bases, with 4 bases of the junction outside any gene match. Based on the germline V gene (reference sequence), the CDR1 and CDR2 sequences are LNHDA and SQIVND. From the cysteine through the phenylalanine, the CDR3 covers 15 amino acids. This entry keeps only the CDR3 DNA: 45 bases, framed from base 1.

The sample comprised peripheral blood. This sequence was found in a woman of 80 years or more with acute or convalescent COVID-19. Recombination joined TRBV19 with TRBJ2-7, with 9 bases in between that match TRBD1. The nucleotides read TGTGCCAGTAGTAGGGGACAGGGTCCCTCCTACGAGCAGTACTTC. Its protein product is CASSRGQGPSYEQYF.